This entry lists 9 T cell receptor beta chains sequenced from one sample in a study of blood T cell repertoires in COVID-19. This table comes from immunoSEQ multiplex PCR, and its TCRdb copy is limited to in-frame clones, with some not included. The table includes almost 250,000 clones, approximately 85% detected once. Sample: peripheral blood. The receptors derive from a woman older than 75 with COVID-19, enrolled during active disease.

The chain combines TRBV12-3 or TRBV12-4 with TRBJ1-5, with D perhaps TRBD1 (6 bases). The CDR3 runs to 12 residues. V was trimmed by 7 bases and J by 4 bases, leaving 8 bases between them. CDR3 in amino acids: CASTTGNQPQHF. DNA of the CDR3: TGTGCCAGCACAACAGGGAATCAGCCCCAGCATTTT.

This clone was found once. The chain uses TRBV12-3 or TRBV12-4 and TRBJ1-1; 7 bases are shared with TRBD1. Trimming removed 3 bases from V and 6 bases from J; junction bases left unmatched: 4. CDR3 size: 13 residues. CDR3: CASSLDRIAEAFF. In nucleotides, the CDR3 is TGTGCCAGCAGTTTGGACAGGATCGCTGAAGCTTTCTTT.

The rearrangement links TRBV2 to TRBJ1-6, with D perhaps matching TRBD1 (6 bases). Per the germline V gene, CDR1 is SNHLY and CDR2 is FYNNEI. The ends were cut back, 6 bases at V and 4 bases at J, with 7 bases in the middle. The CDR3 spans 13 residues. CDR3 loop: CASRDSYNSPLHF. The CDR3 coding sequence is TGTGCCAGCAGGGACAGTTATAATTCACCCCTCCACTTT.

The chain carries TRBV4-1 and TRBJ1-4; D remains ambiguous. Germline V gives CDR1 MGHRA, CDR2 YSYEKL. Trimming shortened V by 4 bases and J by 5 bases, and 11 bases separated the two germline ends. The CDR3 is made up of 14 amino acids. The CDR3 nucleotides are TGCGCCAGCAGCCGTACACCGGGGAATGAAAAACTGTTTTTT. This translates into CASSRTPGNEKLFF.

The genes are TRBV19 and TRBJ2-5; D is uncertain. Germline V gene sequence: CDR1 LNHDA, CDR2 SQIVND (reference sequence). This CDR3 has 12 amino acids. Trimming removed 6 bases from V and 2 bases from J, with 7 bases in between. The CDR3 region is CASSERQETQYF. The CDR3 bases are TGTGCCAGTAGCGAGAGACAAGAGACCCAGTACTTC.

The chain couples TRBV11-2 to TRBJ2-7; 7 positions agree with TRBD1. Germline lookup yields CDR1 SGHAT and CDR2 FQNNGV. This CDR3 region has 19 residues. Trimming removed 5 bases from V and 1 base from J; junction bases left unmatched: 20. In DNA form, the CDR3 reads TGTGCCAGCAGCCAACAGGTGTGGATGCGACAGGGAAGTTCCTACGAGCAGTACTTC. This codes for CASSQQVWMRQGSSYEQYF.

The J gene is TRBJ1-5, the V gene TRBV3-1 (or the pseudogene TRBV3-2); TRBD1 matches at 9 bases. The V gene end was trimmed by 4 bases and the J gene end by 6 bases; junction bases not matched to a gene: 7. The CDR3 has 15 amino acids. Germline CDR1 reads LGHDT; CDR2 reads YNNKEL (reference sequence). This chain's CDR3 is CASSLGQGSSQPQHF. CDR3 DNA: TGTGCCAGCAGCCTGGGACAGGGATCCTCTCAGCCCCAGCATTTT.

This clone showed up just once. The chain combines TRBV10-3 with TRBJ1-2; 8 bases fit TRBD1. The germline V gene encodes CDR1 ENHRY and CDR2 SYGVKD. J lost 7 bases, V lost 4 bases, and 5 bases had no gene match. The CDR3 is 13 residues long. CDR3 sequence: CAISGSGGAGYTF. The CDR3 coding sequence is TGTGCCATCAGTGGTTCAGGGGGCGCTGGCTACACCTTC.

This clone was seen once. The V and J genes are TRBV18 and TRBJ1-6; TRBD1 matches 7 bases. V lost 5 bases, J lost 6 bases, and 7 bases stayed unmatched. The CDR3 spans 15 residues. The germline gives CDR1 KGHSH, CDR2 LQKENI. CDR3 in amino acids: CASSDLGQLNSPLHF. The CDR3 DNA reads as TGTGCCAGCTCAGACCTGGGACAGCTTAATTCACCCCTCCACTTT.